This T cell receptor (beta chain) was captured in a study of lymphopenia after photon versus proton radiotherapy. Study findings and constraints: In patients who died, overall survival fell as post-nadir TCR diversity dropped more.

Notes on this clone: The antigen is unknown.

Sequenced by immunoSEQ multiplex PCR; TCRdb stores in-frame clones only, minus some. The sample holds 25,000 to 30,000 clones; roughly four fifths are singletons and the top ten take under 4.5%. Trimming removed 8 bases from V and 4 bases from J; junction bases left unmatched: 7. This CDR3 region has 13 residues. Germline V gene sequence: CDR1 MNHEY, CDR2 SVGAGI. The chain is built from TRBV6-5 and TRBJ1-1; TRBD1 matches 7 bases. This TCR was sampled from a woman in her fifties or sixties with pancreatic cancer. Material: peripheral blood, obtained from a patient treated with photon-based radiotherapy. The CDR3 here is CASFRGSATEAFF. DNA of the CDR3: TGTGCCAGCTTCAGGGGGAGCGCCACTGAAGCTTTCTTT.